A selection of T cell receptor beta chains follows, all from one sample in a study of T cell repertoires in cytomegalovirus infection. What these receptors recognize is not known. TCRdb reprocessed the reads with MiXCR, giving one entry per CDR3 protein. The sample yields roughly 120,000 distinct CDR3 sequences, around 32% seen once. Material: CD8+ T cells from cultured PBMCs, obtained from culture after CMV antigen stimulation. These receptors originate from a human donor in good health (CMV status not recorded). Some clones in this sample may be carry-over from other donors' samples. CDR3s include the opening cysteine and the closing phenylalanine or tryptophan. The D gene is left open where the match is weak. Where a row states a size, it is once, few, many or the class of an expanded clone; other rows omit it.

CDR3 protein,CDR3 DNA,J gene,clone size,V gene,D gene
CASSYSIAGAYNEQFF,TGTGCCAGCAGTTACTCGATCGCGGGGGCGTACAATGAGCAGTTCTTC,TRBJ2-1,once,TRBV6-5,.
CSARGRLSQQEGYTF,TGCAGTGCTAGAGGCCGGCTGTCACAACAGGAGGGCTACACCTTC,TRBJ1-2,.,TRBV20-1,.
CASSLVSVLGAPNTEAFF,TGTGCCAGCAGCTTAGTTTCGGTTCTGGGAGCACCCAACACTGAAGCTTTCTTT,TRBJ1-1,.,TRBV7-6,.
CASSLSAGGQYEQYF,TGTGCCAGCAGTTTATCAGCAGGGGGCCAGTACGAGCAGTACTTC,TRBJ2-7,.,TRBV27,TRBD1
CATSTASSYEQYF,TGTGCCACCTCTACGGCGAGCTCCTACGAGCAGTACTTC,TRBJ2-7,.,TRBV15,.
CASSDRGSGNTIYF,TGTGCCAGCAGTGACAGAGGCTCTGGAAACACCATATATTTT,TRBJ1-3,few,TRBV28,.
CASSSQTYTEAFF,TGTGCCAGCAGCTCGCAGACTTACACTGAAGCTTTCTTT,TRBJ1-1,few,TRBV7-2,.
CSVWGEGHAGYEQYF,TGCAGCGTTTGGGGGGAAGGACATGCGGGATACGAGCAGTACTTC,TRBJ2-7,few,TRBV29-1,.
CASSVAQDAYEQYF,TGTGCCAGCAGCGTAGCTCAGGACGCCTACGAGCAGTACTTC,TRBJ2-7,few,TRBV9,.
CASSLMRYEQFF,TGTGCCAGCAGCCTAATGCGCTATGAGCAGTTCTTC,TRBJ2-1,few,TRBV12-3/TRBV12-4,.
CSANGGLYNEQFF,TGCAGTGCTAATGGAGGACTATACAATGAGCAGTTCTTC,TRBJ2-1,.,TRBV20-1,.
CASSLTLDRDETQYF,TGTGCCAGCAGCCTAACCCTGGACAGGGACGAGACCCAGTACTTC,TRBJ2-5,.,TRBV7-9,TRBD1
CASSLTGSSNYGYTF,TGTGCCAGCAGCTTGACAGGGTCATCTAACTATGGCTACACCTTC,TRBJ1-2,few,TRBV7-3,TRBD1
CASSYFSTSGLGGPYNEQFF,TGTGCCAGCAGTTACTTCTCGACTAGCGGGTTGGGGGGTCCCTACAATGAGCAGTTCTTC,TRBJ2-1,.,TRBV6-5,TRBD2
CASSRTGHSNQPQHF,TGTGCCAGCAGTCGGACAGGCCATAGCAATCAGCCCCAGCATTTT,TRBJ1-5,few,TRBV12-3/TRBV12-4,TRBD1
CASSSPGYSYEQYF,TGTGCCAGCAGCTCTCCAGGTTACTCCTACGAGCAGTACTTC,TRBJ2-7,.,TRBV7-9,.
CASSYGAGYEQYF,TGTGCCAGCAGTTACGGGGCTGGCTACGAGCAGTACTTC,TRBJ2-7,.,TRBV6-6,.
CASSLDRGVDEQYF,TGTGCCAGCAGCCTCGACAGGGGAGTCGACGAGCAGTACTTC,TRBJ2-7,few,TRBV28,TRBD1
CASSLVGRQGTDTQYF,TGTGCCAGCAGCTTAGTAGGCCGACAGGGAACAGATACGCAGTATTTT,TRBJ2-3,few,TRBV7-2,TRBD1
CASSTTGPYEQYF,TGTGCCAGCAGTACGACTGGACCCTACGAGCAGTACTTC,TRBJ2-7,.,TRBV12-3/TRBV12-4,.
CASSFSVGETQYF,TGTGCCAGCAGTTTCTCGGTCGGAGAGACCCAGTACTTC,TRBJ2-5,few,TRBV27,.
CASRRGAQETQYF,TGTGCCAGCAGGAGAGGGGCCCAAGAGACCCAGTACTTC,TRBJ2-5,.,TRBV6-1,.
CASSYQGARDTGELFF,TGTGCCAGCAGTTACCAGGGGGCTAGGGACACCGGGGAGCTGTTTTTT,TRBJ2-2,.,TRBV6-6,TRBD1
CASSSTSTGQGEQYF,TGTGCCAGCAGCTCCACCAGCACGGGACAGGGGGAGCAGTACTTC,TRBJ2-7,.,TRBV7-6,TRBD1
CASSSRAGAGPFADTQYF,TGTGCCAGCAGCTCGAGAGCGGGGGCAGGGCCTTTCGCAGATACGCAGTATTTT,TRBJ2-3,few,TRBV7-9,TRBD2
CASSRGGTAEEQYF,TGTGCCAGCAGCCGCGGTGGGACAGCAGAGGAGCAGTACTTC,TRBJ2-7,.,TRBV7-8,TRBD1
CASGLGQTYEQYF,TGTGCTAGTGGTCTGGGACAAACCTACGAGCAGTACTTC,TRBJ2-7,.,TRBV12-5,.